The 21 T cell receptor beta chains below come from one sample, sequenced in a study of T cells in Graves' hyperthyroidism and ophthalmopathy. Template material for amplifying TCR beta CDR3 regions consisted of RNA transcripts. RT-PCR in the first round (using the HTBI primer set) targeted the TCR CDR3. TCRdb re-called the multiplex PCR reads through MiXCR, storing one row per CDR3 protein. Of approximately 610,000 distinct CDR3 sequences in the sample, roughly 15% were seen once. Sequenced sample: blood. The receptors originated from a woman aged 40-49 years with Graves' ophthalmopathy.

This clonotype was counted many times. The chain is built from TRBV12-3 or TRBV12-4 and TRBJ2-7; the D gene is possibly TRBD1 (6 bases). This CDR3 spans 13 amino acids. Trimming removed 4 bases from V and 8 bases from J, with 15 bases in between. The CDR3 bases are TGTGCCAGCAGTTGGGGGACAATTCCCCAGCAGTACTTC. Translated, it gives CASSWGTIPQQYF.

The rearrangement links TRBV7-3 to TRBJ1-2; 7 bases map to TRBD1. Trimming cost V 0 bases and J 8 bases; bases outside gene matches: 9. CDR1 SGHTA and CDR2 FQGTGA come from the germline V gene. The CDR3 totals 15 residues. CDR3 sequence (DNA): TGTGCCAGCAGCTTAACAGCGTCAGGGGGGAACGGCTACACCTTC. Protein sequence: CASSLTASGGNGYTF.

This clonotype showed up many times. The chain has TRBV5-1 and TRBJ2-3; TRBD2 matches 9 bases. The CDR3 has 17 residues. After removal of 0 bases from V and 0 bases from J, the junction contained 5 bases not matched to a gene. CDR1 is SGHRS, CDR2 YFSETQ, per germline. CDR3 in amino acids: CASSLEASGTSTDTQYF. Written as DNA, the CDR3 is TGCGCCAGCAGCTTGGAGGCTAGCGGGACAAGCACAGATACGCAGTATTTT.

This clonotype was found many times. J is TRBJ2-5 and V is TRBV20-1; 9 bases are shared with TRBD2. Germline assignment: CDR1 DFQATT and CDR2 SNEGSKA (reference sequence). The CDR3 contains 16 residues. Germline trimming cut 8 bases from V and 2 bases from J; bases unmatched to any gene: 15. Here the CDR3 reads CSTLAIAGVEQETQYF. The CDR3 DNA reads as TGCAGTACCCTGGCAATAGCGGGAGTTGAACAAGAGACCCAGTACTTC.

This clonotype was detected ten times or more. This chain links TRBV24-1 with TRBJ2-5; weak D call: TRBD2 (7 bases). The CDR3 covers 13 residues. The germline V gene encodes CDR1 KGHDR and CDR2 SFDVKD. V was pared by 7 bases and J by 4 bases, with 12 bases between. The CDR3 spells CATSGGHRETQYF. CDR3 nucleotides: TGTGCCACCAGCGGGGGGCATCGAGAGACCCAGTACTTC.

There are many counts of this clonotype. The rearrangement joins TRBV7-8 to TRBJ2-5; maybe TRBD1 (5 bases). With 1 base removed from V and 5 bases from J, the gap between germline ends came to 11 bases. The CDR3 loop spans 14 amino acids. Germline loops: CDR1 SGHVS, CDR2 FQNEAQ. CDR3 residues: CASSLEDSLETQYF. The CDR3 DNA sequence: TGTGCCAGCAGCTTAGAAGACAGCCTCGAGACCCAGTACTTC.

This clonotype was found many times. Possible read error: a much larger clone is one base away. The rearrangement uses TRBV6-2 or TRBV6-3 and TRBJ1-1, with D uncertain. Trimming shortened V by 5 bases and J by 5 bases, and 15 bases separated the two germline ends. This CDR3 comprises 14 residues. CDR1 is MNHEY and CDR2 is SVGEGT in the germline V gene. The CDR3 reads CASSDNFEGTEAFF. The CDR3 nucleotides read TGTGCCAGCAGTGATAATTTTGAGGGAACTGAAGCTTTCTTT.

A few counts support this clonotype. This chain joins TRBV11-2 and TRBJ2-5; 7 bases are shared with TRBD1. Germline V lookup: CDR1 SGHAT, CDR2 FQNNGV. The V and J ends lost 3 bases and 5 bases, in that order; junction bases with no gene match: 9. The CDR3 contains 15 residues. In DNA, the CDR3 is TGTGCCAGCAGCTTTTTTCCCGGCAGGGGGGAGACCCAGTACTTC. It translates to CASSFFPGRGETQYF. Supplemented by reference TRBV11-2 and TRBJ2-5, the full variable domain reads EAGVAQSPRYKIIEKRQSVAFWCNPISGHATLYWYQQILGQGPKLLIQFQNNGVVDDSQLPKDRFSAERLKGVDSTLKIQPAKLEDSAVYLCASSFFPGRGETQYFGPGTRLLVL.

Many counts were recorded for this clonotype. V gene TRBV7-6 combines with J gene TRBJ2-7; D may match TRBD1 or TRBD2 (5 bases each). The CDR3 runs to 14 residues. Trimming removed 1 base from V and 5 bases from J, with 12 bases in between. Germline CDR1 reads SGHVS; CDR2 reads FNYEAQ. This CDR3 is CASSLELGDDEQYF. In nucleotides, the CDR3 is TGTGCCAGCAGCTTAGAGTTGGGGGACGACGAGCAGTACTTC.

This clonotype has a handful of counts. The rearrangement uses TRBV6-2 or TRBV6-3 and TRBJ1-5, with D uncertain. The germline V and J ends were trimmed by 6 bases and 7 bases, with 13 bases remaining between them. Germline CDR1 is MNHEY and CDR2 is SVGEGT. CDR3 length: 13 residues. This CDR3 reads CASRGSGEQPQHF. The CDR3 region has the DNA TGTGCCAGCAGGGGGTCAGGTGAACAGCCCCAGCATTTT.

The V and J genes are TRBV18 and TRBJ2-7; 8 bases line up with TRBD1. The CDR3 has 15 amino acids. V dropped 4 bases and J dropped 2; count of bases not matched to a gene: 7. Germline CDR1 reads KGHSH; CDR2 reads LQKENI. The CDR3 region is CASSLRQGTPYEQYF. The CDR3 DNA reads TGTGCCAGCTCACTACGACAGGGGACCCCCTACGAGCAGTACTTC.

V gene TRBV6-5 combines with J gene TRBJ1-2; no clear D gene. There are 13 residues in the CDR3. Germline V gives CDR1 MNHEY, CDR2 SVGAGI. Between the trimmed V and J ends, which lost 0 bases and 6 bases, there was a span of 8 bases. CDR3 sequence reads: CASSYSSADGYTF. The CDR3 region has the DNA TGTGCCAGCAGTTACTCTTCGGCGGATGGCTACACCTTC.

The V call is TRBV12-3 or TRBV12-4, the J call TRBJ1-2, with D unresolved. V was cut by 1 base and J by 3 bases, with 12 bases left in between. The CDR3 has 15 amino acids. As DNA, the CDR3 is TGTGCCAGCAGTTTAGGGGGTCTTAGTGACTATGGCTACACCTTC. Encoded protein: CASSLGGLSDYGYTF.

This clonotype was recorded a few times. V usage is TRBV18 and J usage is TRBJ1-6, with no clear D. The CDR3 has 14 amino acids. V lost 3 bases to trimming and J lost 5 bases, with 8 bases between them. The germline V gene has CDR1 KGHSH and CDR2 LQKENI. In nucleotides, the CDR3 is TGTGCCAGCTCACCCCGGGAAGATAATTCACCCCTCCACTTT. This gives the protein CASSPREDNSPLHF.

This clonotype was counted only a few times. The rearrangement uses TRBV4-1 and TRBJ2-2; 9 nucleotides align to TRBD2. The CDR3 is 16 amino acids. Trimming cost V 4 bases and J 1 base; bases outside gene matches: 4. The germline V gene has CDR1 MGHRA and CDR2 YSYEKL. CDR3 amino acids: CASSRLTSGNTGELFF. The CDR3 DNA follows: TGCGCCAGCAGCCGATTGACTAGCGGGAACACCGGGGAGCTGTTTTTT.

This clonotype was seen many times. The V call is TRBV10-3, the J call TRBJ2-5; D perhaps matches TRBD1 (6 bases). V gave up 2 bases and J gave up 1 base, with 11 bases separating them. In germline, CDR1 is ENHRY, CDR2 SYGVKD. The CDR3 is 15 residues long. CDR3 region: CAISEKTGIQETQYF. The CDR3 DNA follows: TGTGCCATCAGTGAGAAGACAGGTATCCAAGAGACCCAGTACTTC.

This clonotype came up many times. No conserved phenylalanine or tryptophan ends this CDR3, so it is likely a read error. The V and J genes are TRBV27 and TRBJ1-5; 10 nucleotides agree with TRBD1. The CDR3 consists of 14 residues. Germline lookup yields CDR1 MNHEY and CDR2 SMNVEV (reference sequence). Germline trimming cut 10 bases from V and 2 bases from J; bases unmatched to any gene: 5. The CDR3 coding sequence is TGTGCCACCAGGGACAGGGGTGGCAATCAGCCCCAGCATCTT. It is translated as CATRDRGGNQPQHL.

This clonotype was counted ten times or more. The rearrangement links TRBV6-2 or TRBV6-3 to TRBJ2-7; tentatively, D is TRBD2 (5 bases). Germline CDR1 MNHEY, CDR2 SVGEGT. Trimming cost V 4 bases and J 7 bases, with 17 bases left between them. The length of the CDR3 is 14 residues. The CDR3 loop is CASSWMTPTGEQYF. The CDR3 DNA reads as TGTGCCAGCAGTTGGATGACGCCTACGGGGGAGCAGTACTTC.

The sample holds many counts of this clonotype. The J gene is TRBJ2-7, the V gene TRBV10-3; 7 bases agree with TRBD1. Germline V gives CDR1 ENHRY, CDR2 SYGVKD. The V and J ends lost 6 bases and 4 bases, in that order; junction bases with no gene match: 12. This CDR3 region has 15 residues. CDR3: CAISERGQRAYEQYF. The CDR3 region has the DNA TGTGCCATCAGCGAGAGGGGACAGAGAGCTTACGAGCAGTACTTC.

This clonotype was detected many times. The chain couples TRBV11-1 to TRBJ2-5; TRBD2 is a possible D gene (6 bases). This CDR3 has 17 amino acids. Trimming took 0 bases from V and 7 from J, leaving 21 bases between them. CDR1 is SGHAT, CDR2 FQDESV, per germline (reference sequence). The DNA of the CDR3 is TGTGCCAGCAGCTTAGCGCGCGCGACTAGGGCATCATGGACCCAGTACTTC. It yields the protein CASSLARATRASWTQYF.

This clonotype turned up a few times. A much larger clone differs from this one at a single base, so this may be a read error. The V gene is TRBV7-2, the J gene TRBJ2-7; 7 bases align to TRBD2. Germline V CDR1 and CDR2: SGHTA, FQGNSA. CDR3 length equals 14 residues. V dropped 3 bases and J dropped 9; count of bases not matched to a gene: 11. The CDR3 DNA sequence: TGTGCCAGCAGCTTCGGCGGGGGAGGGTTCGGGCAGTACTTC. Its translation: CASSFGGGGFGQYF.